This T cell receptor (beta chain) stems from a study of OX40 agonist ivuxolimab in advanced cancers. Study-wide points: On average, a greater number of expanded clones characterised CD8+ T cells relative to CD4+.

In germline, CDR1 is KGHSH, CDR2 LQKENI. The CDR3 is made up of 15 amino acids. V dropped 6 bases and J dropped 0 bases, with 13 bases sitting between them. Assay: immunoSEQ multiplex PCR; the TCRdb copy retains only in-frame clones and omits some. The table shows nearly 45,000 clones, with approximately 80% occurring only once. This clone appeared once. Its antigen is not identified. The chain is built from TRBV18 and TRBJ2-3, with a tentative D call TRBD2 (5 bases). The source is an adult with an advanced solid tumor such as melanoma, head and neck, liver or kidney cancer. The sample here was CD4+ or CD8+ T cells sorted from blood, taken in a trial of the OX40 agonist ivuxolimab. The CDR3, as DNA: TGTGCCAGCTCCCCCGACCCGGGAAGCACAGATACGCAGTATTTT. Residues: CASSPDPGSTDTQYF.